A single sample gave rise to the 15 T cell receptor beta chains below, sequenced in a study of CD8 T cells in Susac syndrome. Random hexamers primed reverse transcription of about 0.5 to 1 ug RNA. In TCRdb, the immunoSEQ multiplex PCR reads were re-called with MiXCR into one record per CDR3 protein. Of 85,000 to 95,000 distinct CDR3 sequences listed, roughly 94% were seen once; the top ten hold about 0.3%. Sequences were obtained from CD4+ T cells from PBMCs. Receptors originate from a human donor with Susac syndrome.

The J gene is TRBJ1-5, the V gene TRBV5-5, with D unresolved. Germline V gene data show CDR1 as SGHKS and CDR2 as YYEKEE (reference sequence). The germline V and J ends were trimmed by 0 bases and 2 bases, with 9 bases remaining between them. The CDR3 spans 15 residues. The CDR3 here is CASSLGPEGNQPQHF. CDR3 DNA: TGTGCCAGCAGCTTGGGCCCCGAGGGCAATCAGCCCCAGCATTTT.

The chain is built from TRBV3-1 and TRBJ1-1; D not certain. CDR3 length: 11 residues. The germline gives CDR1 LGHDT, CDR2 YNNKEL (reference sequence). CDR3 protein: CAVSMNTEAFF. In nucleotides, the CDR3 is TGTGCTGTCTCTATGAACACTGAAGCTTTCTTT.

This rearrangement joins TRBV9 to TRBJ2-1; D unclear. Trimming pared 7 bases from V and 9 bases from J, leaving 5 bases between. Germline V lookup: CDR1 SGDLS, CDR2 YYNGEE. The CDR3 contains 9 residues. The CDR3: CASGFEQFF. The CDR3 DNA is TGTGCCAGCGGTTTTGAGCAGTTCTTC.

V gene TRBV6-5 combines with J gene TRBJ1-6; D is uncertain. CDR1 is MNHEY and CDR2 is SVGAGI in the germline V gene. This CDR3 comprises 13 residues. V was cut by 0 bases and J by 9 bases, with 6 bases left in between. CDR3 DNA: TGTGCCAGCAGTTACTCGGCGGTTTCACCCCTCCACTTT. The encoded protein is CASSYSAVSPLHF.

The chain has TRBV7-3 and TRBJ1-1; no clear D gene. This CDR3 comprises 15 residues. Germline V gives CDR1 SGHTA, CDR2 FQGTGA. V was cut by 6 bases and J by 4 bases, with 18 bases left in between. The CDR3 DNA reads TGTGCCAGCAGTCGGGCCGACCTCACCCCCACTGAAGCTTTCTTT. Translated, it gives CASSRADLTPTEAFF.

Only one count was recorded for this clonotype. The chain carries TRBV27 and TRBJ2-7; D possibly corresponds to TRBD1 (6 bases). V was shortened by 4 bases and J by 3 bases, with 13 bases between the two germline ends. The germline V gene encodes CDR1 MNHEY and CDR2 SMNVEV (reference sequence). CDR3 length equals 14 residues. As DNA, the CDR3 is TGTGCCAGCAGTTCCGGGACAAGTCACTACGAGCAGTACTTC. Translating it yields CASSSGTSHYEQYF.

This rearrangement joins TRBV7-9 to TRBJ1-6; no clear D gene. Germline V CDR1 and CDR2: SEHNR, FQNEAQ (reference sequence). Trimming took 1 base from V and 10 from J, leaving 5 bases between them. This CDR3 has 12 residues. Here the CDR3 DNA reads TGTGCCAGCAGCTTAGGGTACTCACCCCTCCACTTT. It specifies CASSLGYSPLHF.

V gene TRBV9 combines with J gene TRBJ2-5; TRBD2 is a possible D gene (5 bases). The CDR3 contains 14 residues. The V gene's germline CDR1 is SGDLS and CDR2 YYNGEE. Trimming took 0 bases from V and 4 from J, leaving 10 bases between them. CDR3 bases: TGTGCCAGCAGCGTAGGGGGTCGGGGAGAGACCCAGTACTTC. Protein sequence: CASSVGGRGETQYF.

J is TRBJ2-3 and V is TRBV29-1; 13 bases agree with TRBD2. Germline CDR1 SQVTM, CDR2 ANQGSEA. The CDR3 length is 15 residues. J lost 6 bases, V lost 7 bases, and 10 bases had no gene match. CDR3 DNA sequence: TGCAGCGCTAAAACTAGCGGGGGGGCCGTCGATACGCAGTATTTT. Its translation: CSAKTSGGAVDTQYF.

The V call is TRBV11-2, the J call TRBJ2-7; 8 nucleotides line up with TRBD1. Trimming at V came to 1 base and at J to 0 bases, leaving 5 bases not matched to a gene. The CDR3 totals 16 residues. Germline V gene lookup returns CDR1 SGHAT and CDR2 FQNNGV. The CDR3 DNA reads TGTGCCAGCAGCTTAGCCGGGACAGGCCTCTCCTACGAGCAGTACTTC. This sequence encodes CASSLAGTGLSYEQYF.

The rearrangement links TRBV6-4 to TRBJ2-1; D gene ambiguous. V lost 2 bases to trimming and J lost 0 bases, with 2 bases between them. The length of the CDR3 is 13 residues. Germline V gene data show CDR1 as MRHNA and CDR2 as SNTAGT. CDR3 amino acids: CASSDSSYNEQFF. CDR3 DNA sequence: TGTGCCAGCAGTGACAGCTCCTACAATGAGCAGTTCTTC.

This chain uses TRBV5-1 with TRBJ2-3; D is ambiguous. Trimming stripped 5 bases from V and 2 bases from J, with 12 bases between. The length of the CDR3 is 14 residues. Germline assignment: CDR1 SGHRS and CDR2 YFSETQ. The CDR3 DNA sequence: TGCGCCAGCAGTAAGGGCGGATACACAGATACGCAGTATTTT. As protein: CASSKGGYTDTQYF.

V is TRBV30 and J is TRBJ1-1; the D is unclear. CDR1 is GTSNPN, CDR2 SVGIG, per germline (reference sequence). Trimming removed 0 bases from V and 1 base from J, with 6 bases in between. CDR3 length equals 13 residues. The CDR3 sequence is CAWSVRQNTEAFF. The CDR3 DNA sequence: TGTGCCTGGAGTGTACGACAGAACACTGAAGCTTTCTTT.

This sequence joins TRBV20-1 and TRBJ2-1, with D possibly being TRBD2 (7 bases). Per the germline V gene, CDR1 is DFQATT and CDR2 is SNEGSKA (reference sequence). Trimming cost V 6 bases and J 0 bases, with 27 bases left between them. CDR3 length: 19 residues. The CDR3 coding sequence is TGCAGTGCCCACCCGCGGGCAGGGGAGGGGGTAGGCTCCTACAATGAGCAGTTCTTC. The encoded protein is CSAHPRAGEGVGSYNEQFF.

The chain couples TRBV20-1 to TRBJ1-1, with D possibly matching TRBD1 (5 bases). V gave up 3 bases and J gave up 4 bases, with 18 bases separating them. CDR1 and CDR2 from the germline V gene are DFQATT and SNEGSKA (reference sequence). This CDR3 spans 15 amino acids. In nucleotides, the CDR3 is TGCAGTGCTAGTCACGTCCGGGGGTACGGCACTGAAGCTTTCTTT. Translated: CSASHVRGYGTEAFF.